This TCR beta chain appears in the sequencing data of a study of blood T cell repertoires in COVID-19. Study-level background: Samples came from the United States, Italy and Spain, spanning acute and convalescent COVID-19.

Germline values: CDR1 MNHEY, CDR2 SVGAGI. This CDR3 spans 13 amino acids. Trimming took 11 bases from V and 7 from J, leaving 15 bases between them. Clones were read by immunoSEQ multiplex PCR, and TCRdb kept only the in-frame ones, dropping some. The sample has about 260,000 clones; around 86% are singletons. The source is a human donor in a cohort sampled during active COVID-19. The chain employs TRBV6-5 and TRBJ1-6; D remains ambiguous. Sequencing used peripheral blood. In DNA form, the CDR3 reads TGTGCCTCTGGGCAGGCCCCCAATTCACCCCTCCACTTT. Amino acids: CASGQAPNSPLHF.